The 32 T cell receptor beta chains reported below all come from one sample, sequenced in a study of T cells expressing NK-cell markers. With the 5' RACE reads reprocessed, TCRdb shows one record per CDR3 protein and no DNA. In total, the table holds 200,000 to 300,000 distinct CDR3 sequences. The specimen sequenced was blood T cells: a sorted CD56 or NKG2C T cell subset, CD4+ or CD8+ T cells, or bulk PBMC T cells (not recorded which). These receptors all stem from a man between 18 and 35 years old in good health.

The CDR3 spells CSARILRPLHF. The chain combines TRBV20-1 with TRBJ1-6. Germline CDR1 and CDR2: DFQATT and SNEGSKA (reference sequence). This CDR3 comprises 11 residues.

CDR3 protein: CASSSGTAPTDTQYF. This rearrangement joins TRBV7-3 to TRBJ2-3; TCRdb's D call, TRBD1, is unchecked because there is no DNA. The CDR3 is 15 amino acids. Germline CDR1 SGHTA, CDR2 FQGTGA.

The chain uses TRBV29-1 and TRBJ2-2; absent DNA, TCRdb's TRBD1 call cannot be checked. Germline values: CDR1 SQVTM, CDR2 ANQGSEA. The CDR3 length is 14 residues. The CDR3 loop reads CSAPLGQQRGELFF.

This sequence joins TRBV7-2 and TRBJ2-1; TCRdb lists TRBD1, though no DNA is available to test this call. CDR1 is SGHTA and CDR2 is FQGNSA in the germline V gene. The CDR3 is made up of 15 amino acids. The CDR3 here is CASSREGASYNEQFF.

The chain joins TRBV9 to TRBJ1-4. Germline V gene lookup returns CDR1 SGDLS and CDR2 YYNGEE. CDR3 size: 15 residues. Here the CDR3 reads CASSVAAGRNEKLFF.

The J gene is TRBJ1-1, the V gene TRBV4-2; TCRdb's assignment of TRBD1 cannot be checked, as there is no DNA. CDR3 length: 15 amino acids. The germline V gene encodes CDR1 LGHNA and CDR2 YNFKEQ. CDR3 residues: CASSQALGGNTEAFF.

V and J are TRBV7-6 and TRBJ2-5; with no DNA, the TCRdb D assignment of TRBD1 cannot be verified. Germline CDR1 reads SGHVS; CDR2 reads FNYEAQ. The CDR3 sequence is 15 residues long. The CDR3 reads CASSSMTGGLETQYF.

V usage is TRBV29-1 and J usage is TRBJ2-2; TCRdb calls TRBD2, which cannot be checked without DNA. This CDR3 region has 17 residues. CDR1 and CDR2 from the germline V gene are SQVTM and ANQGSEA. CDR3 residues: CSVEGGSQKENTGELFF.

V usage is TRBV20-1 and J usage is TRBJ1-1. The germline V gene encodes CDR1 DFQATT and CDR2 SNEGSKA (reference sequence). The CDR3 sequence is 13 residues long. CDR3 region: CSARGTSNTEVFF.

The CDR3: CASSQAMQETQYF. V gene TRBV5-6 combines with J gene TRBJ2-5. The CDR3 has 13 residues. The V gene's germline CDR1 is SGHDT and CDR2 YYEEEE.

The CDR3 protein is CSARTGTSSNTQYF. The chain couples TRBV20-1 to TRBJ2-3; TCRdb's D call, TRBD1, is unchecked because there is no DNA. The CDR3 is 14 amino acids. The germline gives CDR1 DFQATT, CDR2 SNEGSKA (reference sequence).

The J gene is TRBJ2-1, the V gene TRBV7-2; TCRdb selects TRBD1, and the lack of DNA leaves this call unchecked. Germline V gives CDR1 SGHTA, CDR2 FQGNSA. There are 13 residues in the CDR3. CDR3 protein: CASRRGGSNEQFF. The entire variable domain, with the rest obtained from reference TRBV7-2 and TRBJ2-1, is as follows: GAGVSQSPSNKVTEKGKDVELRCDPISGHTALYWYRQSLGQGLEFLIYFQGNSAPDKSGLPSDRFSAERTGGSVSTLTIQRTQQEDSAVYLCASRRGGSNEQFFGPGTRLTVL.

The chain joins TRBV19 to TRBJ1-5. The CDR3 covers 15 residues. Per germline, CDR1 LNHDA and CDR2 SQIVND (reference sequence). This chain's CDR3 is CASSRGLDSNQPQHF.

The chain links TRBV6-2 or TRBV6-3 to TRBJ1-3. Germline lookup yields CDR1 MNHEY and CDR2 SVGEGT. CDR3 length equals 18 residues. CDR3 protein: CASNASPRQSRSGNTIYF.

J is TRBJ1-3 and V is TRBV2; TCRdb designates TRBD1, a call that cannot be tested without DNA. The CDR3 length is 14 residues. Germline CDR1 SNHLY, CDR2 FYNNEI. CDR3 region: CASSDIGGANTIYF.

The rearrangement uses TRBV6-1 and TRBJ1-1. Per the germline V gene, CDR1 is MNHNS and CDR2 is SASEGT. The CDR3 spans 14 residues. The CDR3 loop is CASRHGILNTEAFF.

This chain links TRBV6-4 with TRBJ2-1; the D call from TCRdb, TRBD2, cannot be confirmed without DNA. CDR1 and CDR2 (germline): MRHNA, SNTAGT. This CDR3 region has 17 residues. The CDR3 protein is CASSELPLAGVGNEQFF.

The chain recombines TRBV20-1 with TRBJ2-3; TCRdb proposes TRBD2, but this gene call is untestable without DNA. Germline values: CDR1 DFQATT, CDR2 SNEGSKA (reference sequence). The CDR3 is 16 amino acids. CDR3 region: CSARESAGGIGDTQYF.

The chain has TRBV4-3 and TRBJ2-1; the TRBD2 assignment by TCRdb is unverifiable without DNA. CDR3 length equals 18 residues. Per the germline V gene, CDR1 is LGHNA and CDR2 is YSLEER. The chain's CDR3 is CASSQDPLTSGRANEQFF.

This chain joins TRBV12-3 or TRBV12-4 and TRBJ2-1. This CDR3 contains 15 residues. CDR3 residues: CASRLSGSAYNEQFF.

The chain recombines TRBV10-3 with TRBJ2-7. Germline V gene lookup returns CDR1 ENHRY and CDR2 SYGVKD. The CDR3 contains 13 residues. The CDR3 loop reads CAVGKGGTYEQYF.

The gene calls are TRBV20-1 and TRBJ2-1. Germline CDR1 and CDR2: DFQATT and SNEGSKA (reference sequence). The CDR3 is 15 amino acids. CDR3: CSARDPSSRWNEQFF.

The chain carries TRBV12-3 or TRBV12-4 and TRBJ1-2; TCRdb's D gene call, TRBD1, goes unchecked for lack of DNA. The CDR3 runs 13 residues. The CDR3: CASSLGGAAGYTF.

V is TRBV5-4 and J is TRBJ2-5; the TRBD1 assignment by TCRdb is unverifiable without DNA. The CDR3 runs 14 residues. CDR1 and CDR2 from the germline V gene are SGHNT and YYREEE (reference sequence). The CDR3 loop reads CASSPRDKQETQYF.

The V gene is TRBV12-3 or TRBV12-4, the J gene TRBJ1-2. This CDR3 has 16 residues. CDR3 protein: CASSLMGPAFNYGYTF.

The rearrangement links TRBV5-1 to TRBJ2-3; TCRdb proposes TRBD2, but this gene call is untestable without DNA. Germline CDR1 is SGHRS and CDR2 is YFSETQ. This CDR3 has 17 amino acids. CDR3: CASSLNLLAEKAPTQYF.

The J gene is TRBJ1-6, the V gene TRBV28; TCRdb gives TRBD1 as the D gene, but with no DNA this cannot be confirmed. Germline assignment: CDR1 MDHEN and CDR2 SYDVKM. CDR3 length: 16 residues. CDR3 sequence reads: CASSTHPGANSSPLHF.

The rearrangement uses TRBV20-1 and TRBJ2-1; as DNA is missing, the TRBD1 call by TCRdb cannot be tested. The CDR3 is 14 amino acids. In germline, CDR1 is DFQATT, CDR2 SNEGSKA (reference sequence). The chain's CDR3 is CSARTDRFYNEQFF.

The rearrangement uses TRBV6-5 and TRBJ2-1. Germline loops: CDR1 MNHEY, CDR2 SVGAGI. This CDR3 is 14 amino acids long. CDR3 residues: CASSYAGWDNEQFF.

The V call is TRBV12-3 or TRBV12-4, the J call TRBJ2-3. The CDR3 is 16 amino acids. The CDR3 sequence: CASSLTLAGGTDTQYF.

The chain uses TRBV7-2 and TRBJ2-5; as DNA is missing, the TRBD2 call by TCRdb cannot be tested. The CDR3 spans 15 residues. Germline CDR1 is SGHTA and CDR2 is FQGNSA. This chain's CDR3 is CASSPGERGKETQYF.

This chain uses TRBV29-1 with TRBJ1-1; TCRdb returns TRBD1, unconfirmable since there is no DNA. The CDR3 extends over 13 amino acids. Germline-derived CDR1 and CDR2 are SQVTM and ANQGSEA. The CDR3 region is CSAGGHSNTEAFF. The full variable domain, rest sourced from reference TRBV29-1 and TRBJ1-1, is SAVISQKPSRDICQRGTSLTIQCQVDSQVTMMFWYRQQPGQSLTLIATANQGSEATYESGFVIDKFPISRPNLTFSTLTVSNMSPEDSSIYLCSAGGHSNTEAFFGQGTRLTVV.